Presented here are 31 T cell receptor beta chains from one specimen sequenced in a study of blood T cell repertoires in COVID-19. TCRdb keeps only in-frame clones here, not all; method: immunoSEQ multiplex PCR. The table includes about 33,000 clones, roughly nine tenths detected once. The sample consisted of peripheral blood. The receptor source for this set is a human donor in a cohort sampled during active COVID-19.

This chain joins TRBV7-6 and TRBJ1-5; D is undetermined. The V gene lost 5 bases and the J gene lost 4 bases, with 12 bases spanning the gap. The CDR3 runs 14 residues. Germline V lookup: CDR1 SGHVS, CDR2 FNYEAQ. This CDR3 is CASSLQNNNQPQHF. CDR3 sequence (DNA): TGTGCCAGCAGCCTACAGAATAATAATCAGCCCCAGCATTTT.

The chain couples TRBV11-3 to TRBJ2-2, with D possibly matching TRBD1 (5 bases). Per the germline V gene, CDR1 is SGHNT and CDR2 is YENEEA. Between the trimmed V and J ends, which lost 5 bases and 2 bases, there was a span of 9 bases. This CDR3 has 14 residues. CDR3 nucleotide sequence: TGTGCCAGCAGCCCCGACAGAAACACCGGGGAGCTGTTTTTT. Translated: CASSPDRNTGELFF.

V and J are TRBV2 and TRBJ2-5, with a tentative D call TRBD2 (6 bases). The length of the CDR3 is 16 residues. V was shortened by 2 bases and J by 2 bases, with 15 bases between the two germline ends. The germline gives CDR1 SNHLY, CDR2 FYNNEI. The CDR3 region has the DNA TGTGCCAGCAGTGAACGCGGCGGAGGGCAGCAAGAGACCCAGTACTTC. Protein: CASSERGGGQQETQYF.

Here the CDR3 reads CASFHDRNNNSPLHF. CDR3 DNA sequence: TGTGCCAGCTTCCACGACAGGAATAATAATTCACCCCTCCACTTT. This chain connects TRBV18 to TRBJ1-6; D perhaps matches TRBD1 (6 bases). The CDR3 is made up of 15 amino acids. Trimming shortened V by 7 bases and J by 5 bases, and 15 bases separated the two germline ends. CDR1 KGHSH and CDR2 LQKENI come from the germline V gene.

In nucleotides, the CDR3 is TGTGCCAGCAGCTCCGACAGGGGGCGCACGGAAGAGCAGTACTTC. Translating gives CASSSDRGRTEEQYF. J is TRBJ2-7 and V is TRBV11-2; 10 positions match TRBD1. The CDR3 is 15 residues long. V lost 4 bases and J lost 7; bases outside the gene matches: 10. CDR1 is SGHAT, CDR2 FQNNGV, per germline.

This chain links TRBV11-1 with TRBJ2-3, with TRBD2 identical over 11 bases. CDR1 SGHAT and CDR2 FQDESV come from the germline V gene (reference sequence). CDR3 length: 16 residues. Trimming cost V 5 bases and J 4 bases; bases outside gene matches: 8. CDR3 coding DNA: TGTGCCAGCAGCCCCCAGGGGACTAGCGGATCAGATACGCAGTATTTT. Translating it yields CASSPQGTSGSDTQYF.

This CDR3 is CASSSNRGQETQYF. For the CDR3, the DNA is TGTGCCAGCAGCTCAAACAGGGGCCAAGAGACCCAGTACTTC. The V and J genes are TRBV7-2 and TRBJ2-5; 7 bases line up with TRBD1. Losses at the gene ends were 4 bases for V and 1 base for J; bases not matched to a gene: 3. The CDR3 consists of 14 residues. Germline loops: CDR1 SGHTA, CDR2 FQGNSA.

The chain is built from TRBV7-8 and TRBJ2-7; D is perhaps TRBD2 (7 bases). V was trimmed by 1 base and J by 6 bases, leaving 31 bases between them. Germline CDR1 reads SGHVS; CDR2 reads FQNEAQ. The CDR3 is 20 amino acids. The CDR3 protein is CASSLGRHGGRTDTTVEQYF. CDR3 nucleotides: TGTGCCAGCAGCTTAGGAAGGCACGGGGGGCGGACCGACACGACCGTCGAGCAGTACTTC.

The genes are TRBV7-3 and TRBJ2-2; D might be TRBD1 (6 bases). Germline CDR1 and CDR2: SGHTA and FQGTGA. V dropped 1 base and J dropped 3 bases, with 9 bases sitting between them. This CDR3 region has 15 residues. CDR3 amino acids: CASSLKGGDTGELFF. For the CDR3, the DNA is TGTGCCAGCAGCTTAAAAGGGGGAGACACCGGGGAGCTGTTTTTT. Filled out from reference TRBV7-3 and TRBJ2-2, the complete variable domain reads GAGVSQTPSNKVTEKGKYVELRCDPISGHTALYWYRQSLGQGPEFLIYFQGTGAADDSGLPNDRFFAVRPEGSVSTLKIQRTERGDSAVYLCASSLKGGDTGELFFGEGSRLTVL.

The rearrangement uses TRBV7-3 and TRBJ2-3; 13 nucleotides line up with TRBD2. Unmatched junction bases numbered 4, after V lost 5 bases and J lost 5 bases. Germline V gene sequence: CDR1 SGHTA, CDR2 FQGTGA. This CDR3 region has 15 residues. CDR3 sequence (DNA): TGTGCCAGCAGCCCGACTAGCGGGAGGAAAGATACGCAGTATTTT. Translating gives CASSPTSGRKDTQYF.

This clone was seen just once. The chain has TRBV21-1 and TRBJ2-1; the table's D call, TRBD2, was not checked against the DNA. TRBV21-1 is deemed a pseudogene. CDR3 length equals 17 residues. CDR3 sequence (DNA): TGTGCCAGCAGCACAATGGAGGGACTAGCGCCGTACAATGAGCAGTTCTTC. Its protein is CASSTMEGLAPYNEQFF.

This rearrangement joins TRBV6-1 to TRBJ1-5; 7 bases match TRBD1. Unmatched junction bases numbered 8, after V lost 4 bases and J lost 2 bases. CDR1 and CDR2 (germline): MNHNS, SASEGT. CDR3 length: 16 residues. The DNA for the CDR3 is TGTGCCAGCAGTGGAACACAGGGGATCGGCAATCAGCCCCAGCATTTT. It yields the protein CASSGTQGIGNQPQHF.

The chain is built from TRBV5-1 and TRBJ2-1, with 9 bases lining up with TRBD1. Germline V CDR1 and CDR2: SGHRS, YFSETQ. CDR3 size: 15 residues. The V and J ends lost 0 bases and 8 bases, in that order; junction bases with no gene match: 6. DNA for the CDR3: TGCGCCAGCAGCTTGGTAGGGACAGGGTTGGATGAGCAGTTCTTC. It yields the protein CASSLVGTGLDEQFF.

V usage is TRBV11-2 and J usage is TRBJ2-5; 12 bases align to TRBD1. Germline V gene lookup returns CDR1 SGHAT and CDR2 FQNNGV. The V gene end was trimmed by 1 base and the J gene end by 6 bases; junction bases not matched to a gene: 3. The CDR3 contains 15 residues. CDR3 region: CASSLGDRGRKTQYF. The DNA of the CDR3 is TGTGCCAGCAGCTTAGGGGACAGGGGGCGGAAGACCCAGTACTTC. Using reference TRBV11-2 and TRBJ2-5 for the parts outside the CDR3, the full variable domain is EAGVAQSPRYKIIEKRQSVAFWCNPISGHATLYWYQQILGQGPKLLIQFQNNGVVDDSQLPKDRFSAERLKGVDSTLKIQPAKLEDSAVYLCASSLGDRGRKTQYFGPGTRLLVL.

This clone has just one count. The genes are TRBV5-4 and TRBJ2-2; 8 bases match TRBD1. The CDR3 is made up of 16 amino acids. After removal of 3 bases from V and 1 base from J, the junction contained 5 bases not matched to a gene. CDR1 and CDR2 from the germline V gene are SGHNT and YYREEE (reference sequence). CDR3 in amino acids: CASSSQGAMNTGELFF. CDR3 nucleotide sequence: TGTGCCAGCAGCTCTCAGGGGGCTATGAACACCGGGGAGCTGTTTTTT.

The J gene is TRBJ2-7, the V gene TRBV4-1; the D is unclear. From germline, CDR1 is MGHRA and CDR2 YSYEKL. The CDR3 spans 15 residues. Between the trimmed V and J ends, which lost 0 bases and 0 bases, there was a span of 9 bases. The CDR3 bases are TGCGCCAGCAGCCAAGATTATGGCAGCTCCTACGAGCAGTACTTC. Residues: CASSQDYGSSYEQYF.

Here the CDR3 reads CASSLAGTGVTGELFF. DNA of the CDR3: TGTGCCAGCAGCCTGGCCGGGACAGGGGTGACCGGGGAGCTGTTTTTT. The chain recombines TRBV5-5 with TRBJ2-2; 10 positions match TRBD1. Germline V gene lookup returns CDR1 SGHKS and CDR2 YYEKEE (reference sequence). The CDR3 has 16 residues. Losses at the gene ends were 4 bases for V and 5 bases for J; bases not matched to a gene: 8. The whole variable domain, remainder taken from reference TRBV5-5 and TRBJ2-2, is DAGVTQSPTHLIKTRGQQVTLRCSPISGHKSVSWYQQVLGQGPQFIFQYYEKEERGRGNFPDRFSARQFPNYSSELNVNALLLGDSALYLCASSLAGTGVTGELFFGEGSRLTVL.

The gene calls are TRBV9 and TRBJ2-2; 7 bases align to TRBD2. This CDR3 has 18 residues. V trimming: 0 bases; J trimming: 0 bases; junction bases outside the gene matches: 8. Per the germline V gene, CDR1 is SGDLS and CDR2 is YYNGEE. CDR3: CASSVDAPSGANTGELFF. CDR3 DNA: TGTGCCAGCAGCGTAGACGCTCCTAGCGGAGCGAACACCGGGGAGCTGTTTTTT. Looking up the rest from reference TRBV9 and TRBJ2-2 gives the full variable domain: DSGVTQTPKHLITATGQRVTLRCSPRSGDLSVYWYQQSLDQGLQFLIQYYNGEERAKGNILERFSAQQFPDLHSELNLSSLELGDSALYFCASSVDAPSGANTGELFFGEGSRLTVL.

The V gene is TRBV19, the J gene TRBJ1-6, with 11 positions matching TRBD1. V lost 5 bases and J lost 6; bases outside the gene matches: 3. The CDR3 totals 15 residues. Germline values: CDR1 LNHDA, CDR2 SQIVND (reference sequence). The CDR3 here is CASSGQGASNSPLHF. CDR3 coding DNA: TGTGCCAGTAGTGGACAGGGGGCTTCTAATTCACCCCTCCACTTT.

This chain connects TRBV6-1 to TRBJ2-3; TRBD1 matches 10 bases. The trim removed 4 bases at V and 6 bases at J, leaving 10 bases unmatched. This CDR3 has 16 residues. CDR1 MNHNS and CDR2 SASEGT come from the germline V gene. The CDR3: CASSALRQGASDTQYF. The CDR3 DNA reads as TGTGCCAGCAGTGCACTCAGACAGGGGGCGTCGGATACGCAGTATTTT.

This CDR3 reads CASSLAGSTDTQYF. Here the CDR3 DNA reads TGCGCCAGCAGCTTGGCCGGGAGCACAGATACGCAGTATTTT. This rearrangement joins TRBV5-1 to TRBJ2-3; D is uncertain. The CDR3 totals 14 residues. The germline V gene has CDR1 SGHRS and CDR2 YFSETQ. With 0 bases removed from V and 0 bases from J, the gap between germline ends came to 5 bases. The full variable domain, in which reference TRBV5-1 and TRBJ2-3 provide the parts outside the CDR3, is KAGVTQTPRYLIKTRGQQVTLSCSPISGHRSVSWYQQTPGQGLQFLFEYFSETQRNKGNFPGRFSGRQFSNSRSEMNVSTLELGDSALYLCASSLAGSTDTQYFGPGTRLTVL.

V gene TRBV4-2 combines with J gene TRBJ1-3; tentative D call: TRBD1 (5 bases). CDR1 is LGHNA, CDR2 YNFKEQ, per germline. Trimming left V 4 bases short and J 4 bases short, with 11 bases between. The CDR3 is 14 amino acids. CDR3 amino acids: CASSRGGTGNTIYF. The CDR3 nucleotides read TGTGCCAGCAGCCGGGGAGGGACCGGAAACACCATATATTTT.

The V gene is TRBV24-1, the J gene TRBJ2-3; no clear D gene. There are 13 residues in the CDR3. Trimming left V 7 bases short and J 2 bases short, with 9 bases between. Per the germline V gene, CDR1 is KGHDR and CDR2 is SFDVKD. CDR3 amino acids: CATRTTSTDTQYF. The DNA of the CDR3 is TGTGCCACCAGGACAACCTCCACAGATACGCAGTATTTT.

This chain links TRBV3-1 (or the pseudogene TRBV3-2) with TRBJ1-5; D gene uncertain. Germline assignment: CDR1 LGHDT and CDR2 YNNKEL (reference sequence). CDR3 length: 15 residues. V lost 0 bases and J lost 8, with 14 bases in between. CDR3 residues: CASSQDRVSREPQHF. The CDR3 region has the DNA TGTGCCAGCAGCCAAGACCGGGTCTCTCGGGAGCCCCAGCATTTT.

This clone appeared a few times. J is TRBJ2-7 and V is TRBV29-1, with a possible D match to TRBD2 (6 bases). CDR3 length: 11 amino acids. CDR1 is SQVTM, CDR2 ANQGSEA, per germline. The V gene lost 2 bases and the J gene lost 7 bases, with 9 bases spanning the gap. The CDR3: CSVESGREQYF. The CDR3, as DNA: TGCAGCGTTGAATCTGGGAGGGAGCAGTACTTC.

V and J are TRBV2 and TRBJ2-1; TRBD1 matches 10 bases. V dropped 7 bases and J dropped 5; count of bases not matched to a gene: 8. The germline gives CDR1 SNHLY, CDR2 FYNNEI. This CDR3 is built from 15 residues. For the CDR3, the DNA is TGTGCCAGCAAAGACGCCGGGACAGGGGACAATGAGCAGTTCTTC. Translated, it gives CASKDAGTGDNEQFF.

The J gene is TRBJ1-2, the V gene TRBV15; D is perhaps TRBD1 (5 bases). Germline V gene lookup returns CDR1 LNHNV and CDR2 YYDKDF (reference sequence). The CDR3 is made up of 15 amino acids. Trimming stripped 1 base from V and 4 bases from J, with 13 bases between. CDR3: CATSRAGRTSYGYTF. The CDR3 nucleotides are TGTGCCACCAGCAGAGCGGGCAGGACAAGCTATGGCTACACCTTC. The whole variable domain, filled in from reference TRBV15 and TRBJ1-2, reads DAMVIQNPRYQVTQFGKPVTLSCSQTLNHNVMYWYQQKSSQAPKLLFHYYDKDFNNEADTPDNFQSRRPNTSFCFLDIRSPGLGDTAMYLCATSRAGRTSYGYTFGSGTRLTVV.

This rearrangement joins TRBV19 to TRBJ2-1, with TRBD2 matching over 14 bases. V was clipped by 7 bases and J by 11 bases; unmatched bases: 10. The V gene's germline CDR1 is LNHDA and CDR2 SQIVND (reference sequence). There are 15 residues in the CDR3. The CDR3 DNA is TGTGCCAGTACTTTGGCGGGACTAGCGGGAGACAAGCAGTTCTTC. Translation: CASTLAGLAGDKQFF.

This clone was picked up a small number of times. The chain carries TRBV19 and TRBJ1-5; D possibly corresponds to TRBD1 (6 bases). This CDR3 comprises 16 residues. V shed 5 bases and J shed 2 bases, with 16 bases lying between them. Germline V gene lookup returns CDR1 LNHDA and CDR2 SQIVND (reference sequence). CDR3 residues: CASSVTSQGRNQPQHF. The CDR3, as DNA: TGTGCCAGTAGTGTCACTTCGCAGGGGCGCAATCAGCCCCAGCATTTT. Complete variable domain (other parts from reference TRBV19 and TRBJ1-5): DGGITQSPKYLFRKEGQNVTLSCEQNLNHDAMYWYRQDPGQGLRLIYYSQIVNDFQKGDIAEGYSVSREKKESFPLTVTSAQKNPTAFYLCASSVTSQGRNQPQHFGDGTRLSIL.

Comments on this clone: At one boundary the junction diverges from the germline segment, which might be a read error. V usage is TRBV2 and J usage is TRBJ2-3; D ambiguous. The CDR3 spans 12 residues. Germline-derived CDR1 and CDR2 are SNHLY and FYNNEI. In nucleotides, the CDR3 is TGTGTCAGCAGAACGGTCACAGATACGCAGTATTTT. Translating it yields CVSRTVTDTQYF.

The gene calls are TRBV19 and TRBJ1-1; D is possibly TRBD1 (6 bases). The CDR3 sequence is 15 residues long. The germline V and J ends were trimmed by 3 bases and 2 bases, with 13 bases remaining between them. CDR1 is LNHDA and CDR2 is SQIVND in the germline V gene (reference sequence). CDR3 protein: CASSMVRGRNTEAFF. The CDR3 bases are TGTGCCAGTAGTATGGTCAGGGGAAGAAACACTGAAGCTTTCTTT. Complete variable domain (other parts from reference TRBV19 and TRBJ1-1): DGGITQSPKYLFRKEGQNVTLSCEQNLNHDAMYWYRQDPGQGLRLIYYSQIVNDFQKGDIAEGYSVSREKKESFPLTVTSAQKNPTAFYLCASSMVRGRNTEAFFGQGTRLTVV.